A single T cell receptor (beta chain) is shown here with its context. This sample was taken from a study of T cells in Graves' hyperthyroidism and ophthalmopathy. V was shortened by 5 bases and J by 5 bases, with 10 bases between the two germline ends. The CDR3 has 12 residues. There were TCR beta CDR3 regions amplified from RNA transcripts. A set of HTBI primers served as the primers for a first-round RT-PCR of the TCR CDR3. MiXCR, applied by TCRdb to the multiplex PCR reads, yields one record per CDR3 protein. This table has 270,000 or so distinct CDR3 sequences, under 30% appearing once. Clinical symptoms, serum thyroxine and TRAb, thyroid ultrasound and orbital computed tomography were used for the diagnoses.

The chain employs TRBV12-3 or TRBV12-4 and TRBJ2-7, with D possibly being TRBD1 (5 bases). Sequencing was carried out using blood. The sequence derives from a man aged 35 to 55 with Graves' hyperthyroidism that later progressed to Graves' ophthalmopathy. The CDR3 protein is CASSPQGNEQYF. The CDR3 nucleotides read TGTGCCAGCAGTCCTCAGGGTAACGAGCAGTACTTC.